Listed below are T cell receptor beta chains from one sample, sequenced in a study of glioma-infiltrating T cells after dendritic cell vaccination. The assay was immunoSEQ multiplex PCR, and TCRdb's table has in-frame clones only and misses some. This table has more than 75,000 clones, around 83% appearing once. The sequencing used blood, collected after dendritic cell vaccination. Receptors were obtained from a human donor with glioblastoma. Each CDR3 is given with its conserved first and last residue. Fields, in order: J gene, V gene, clone size, CDR3 protein. Clone size is given for some rows only: seen once, a few or many times, or a class if the clone is expanded.

TRBJ1-4	TRBV6-6	few	CASSKDRVYNEKLFF
TRBJ1-2	TRBV19	once	CASSSTGDGYTF
TRBJ2-1	TRBV5-8	NA	CASSARTGRNEQFF
TRBJ1-1	TRBV7-3	NA	CASSLAGVNTEAFF
TRBJ1-5	TRBV18	NA	CASSPGQGGNQPQHF
TRBJ2-4	TRBV5-1	NA	CASTPGGEGNIQYF
TRBJ2-7	TRBV9	NA	CASSPTGVFGSEQYF
TRBJ1-2	TRBV5-1	NA	CASSLAPDNQSGYTF
TRBJ2-7	TRBV10-3	NA	CAISESLRDRAYEQYF
TRBJ2-2	TRBV6-4	once	CATGTRSGELFF
TRBJ1-2	TRBV5-5	NA	CASSLKLNVIDYTF
TRBJ2-7	TRBV30	NA	CAWSAGGGIYEQYF
TRBJ1-3	TRBV2	NA	CASSAQGTGNTIYF
TRBJ1-2	TRBV27	NA	CANTSWRGPYGYTF
TRBJ1-2	TRBV29-1	few	CSTTENYGYTF
TRBJ1-3	TRBV6-1	NA	CASSVDRGPGNTIYF
TRBJ2-6	TRBV11-2	NA	CASSSLDSGANVLTF
TRBJ2-3	TRBV13	NA	CASSPDLAGGQTDTQYF
TRBJ1-1	TRBV29-1	NA	CSVEEGPGAFF
TRBJ1-2	TRBV7-9	NA	CASSPAGTPPGYGYTF
TRBJ2-7	TRBV11-3	NA	CASSLQGSYEQYF
TRBJ2-7	TRBV10-3	NA	CAIMRERVGTYEQYF
TRBJ1-3	TRBV5-1	once	CASSSTGASGNTIYF
TRBJ1-2	TRBV19	NA	CASSSGGHGYTF
TRBJ2-3	TRBV4-1	once	CASSQDISPGGRTDTQYF
TRBJ1-2	TRBV30	few	CAWRGQGAQIGYTF
TRBJ1-2	TRBV11-2	NA	CASSLNPGDGYTF
TRBJ1-5	TRBV2	once	CASSEWQAGSNQPQHF
TRBJ1-1	TRBV14	NA	CASSQAETGHKAFF
TRBJ2-7	TRBV6-1	NA	CASSGGQAKQYF
TRBJ1-6	TRBV5-6	NA	CASSYGTGISPLHF
TRBJ2-2	TRBV30	NA	CALPPTTGTGELFF
TRBJ2-7	TRBV10-1	NA	CASSDRGTWEQYF
TRBJ1-1	TRBV5-8	NA	CASSFNRNTEAFF
TRBJ1-5	TRBV6-6	NA	CASSPGQGNQPQHF
TRBJ1-2	TRBV28	NA	CASRQSRTVSLSYTF
TRBJ2-7	TRBV6-6	few	CASGQGGGEQYF
TRBJ1-1	TRBV29-1	NA	CSVEDQGETEAFF
TRBJ2-7	TRBV5-4	NA	CASSSQGAITYEQYF
TRBJ2-7	TRBV29-1	once	CSVRGSYEQYF
TRBJ2-7	TRBV30	NA	CAWRADITVDEQYF
TRBJ1-6	TRBV7-6	NA	CASSFSGTIESPLHF
TRBJ2-7	TRBV10-3	NA	CAIGSGQGTRLSYEQYF
TRBJ1-4	TRBV4-2	NA	CASSQEQGRISEKLFF
TRBJ2-7	TRBV18	NA	CASSPGHPSSYEQYF
TRBJ1-5	TRBV19	NA	CASGDSELPNQPQHF
TRBJ2-5	TRBV5-4	NA	CASSPRTGDETQYF
TRBJ1-1	TRBV27	NA	CASSLDSSVNTEAFF
TRBJ2-5	TRBV7-2	once	CASSLEGRSETQYF
TRBJ1-4	TRBV30	NA	CAWSPGGLGEKLFF
TRBJ2-7	TRBV7-2	NA	CASSRPRAYEQYF
TRBJ1-2	TRBV6-5	few	CASSYYGQGAIDGYTF
TRBJ2-1	TRBV18	NA	CASSPLSGGYNEQFF
TRBJ1-1	TRBV7-7	NA	CASSLVRREGGEAFF